The sequence of this TCR beta chain was determined in a study of T cell responses to AZD1222 COVID-19 vaccine. Study-level points and caveats: Once two AZD1222 doses were given, Spike-specific TCR breadth and depth went up. After the peak T cell response, and only then, were repertoires sampled. At study baseline, merely over 5 AZD1222 recipients were seropositive. Donors in the cohort were predominantly white British and more often female, and clonal diversity was possibly underestimated.

The germline V gene encodes CDR1 SQVTM and CDR2 ANQGSEA. This CDR3 comprises 14 residues. Trimming removed 0 bases from V and 4 bases from J, with 12 bases in between. On this clone: Its antigen is still unknown.

Repertoires were generated with immunoSEQ multiplex PCR, while TCRdb's copy carries only in-frame clones and drops some. The sample lists about 82,000 clones, about 90% occurring once. Specimen: peripheral blood, collected on day 0 of AZD1222 vaccination. The gene calls are TRBV29-1 and TRBJ1-2, with unresolved D. This clonotype was obtained from an adult in good health. The DNA for the CDR3 is TGCAGCGTTGAAGATGGGCCCTCGCGCTATGGCTACACCTTC. Protein: CSVEDGPSRYGYTF. The whole variable domain, filled in from reference TRBV29-1 and TRBJ1-2, reads SAVISQKPSRDICQRGTSLTIQCQVDSQVTMMFWYRQQPGQSLTLIATANQGSEATYESGFVIDKFPISRPNLTFSTLTVSNMSPEDSSIYLCSVEDGPSRYGYTFGSGTRLTVV.